This T cell receptor beta chain was captured in a study of blood T cell repertoires in COVID-19. TCRdb's copy holds only in-frame clones and misses some; the assay was immunoSEQ multiplex PCR. The data contain approximately 180,000 clones, around 76% of them singletons. There are a few counts of this clone. The V segment lost 2 bases and the J segment 2 bases; nucleotides outside the gene matches: 5. The CDR3 extends over 16 amino acids. Per germline, CDR1 MNHEY and CDR2 SMNVEV (reference sequence). The sequence was collected from a woman aged 45 to 65 with acute COVID-19. Material: PBMCs or T cells enriched from blood (not recorded which). This rearrangement joins TRBV27 to TRBJ1-5, with 8 bases that match TRBD1. CDR3 in DNA: TGTGCCAGCAGTTTAGAGTCAGGGGGCCGCAATCAGCCCCAGCATTTT. Protein sequence: CASSLESGGRNQPQHF.